There are a few counts of the clone carrying this TCR beta chain. What it binds is unknown. Germline V gene lookup returns CDR1 SNHLY and CDR2 FYNNEI. V dropped 2 bases and J dropped 5 bases, with 3 bases sitting between them. The CDR3 is 11 amino acids. This sample is part of a study of CD8 T cells in ankylosing spondylitis. General study points: Matched ankylosing spondylitis synovial fluid reportedly contained a significantly enriched population of disease-linked clones. Eight highly homologous variants formed a TCR beta motif that appeared characteristic of ankylosing spondylitis blood. Existing reports had already noted some motif variants in reactive arthritis synovial fluid and blood. Clones linked to the disease showed a CD8+ phenotype. They occurred at relatively low frequencies in peripheral blood.

Generation of TCR beta libraries employed quantitative 5'-RACE incorporating molecular barcodes. Each CDR3 protein gets one entry after TCRdb re-called the 5' RACE reads with MiXCR. The table includes hundreds of thousands of distinct CDR3 sequences, roughly a quarter detected once. Sequencing used blood, either unsorted or a sorted T cell fraction (not recorded which). This TCR was recovered from a male donor with ankylosing spondylitis. The rearrangement uses TRBV2 and TRBJ1-2; the D is unclear. The CDR3 DNA follows: TGTGCCAGCAGTGAAAAGTATGGCTACACCTTC. This gives the protein CASSEKYGYTF. The whole variable domain, remainder taken from reference TRBV2 and TRBJ1-2, is EPEVTQTPSHQVTQMGQEVILRCVPISNHLYFYWYRQILGQKVEFLVSFYNNEISEKSEIFDDQFSVERPDGSNFTLKIRSTKLEDSAMYFCASSEKYGYTFGSGTRLTVV.